This T cell receptor beta chain appears in the sequencing data of a study of cytomegalovirus exposure and HLA in healthy donors. Trimming took 5 bases from V and 1 from J, leaving 16 bases between them. Germline values: CDR1 SGHRS, CDR2 YFSETQ. The CDR3 covers 15 residues. The study ran its PCR with 60 Vbeta and 13 Jbeta primers. The table came from immunoSEQ multiplex PCR; TCRdb's copy has only in-frame clones and leaves some out. The sample lists under 250,000 clones; roughly 80% were seen once. The material sequenced was PBMCs. This chain joins TRBV5-1 and TRBJ2-7; TRBD1 is a possible D gene (7 bases). The source of this sequence is a male donor in good health and CMV-seronegative. CDR3 DNA sequence: TGCGCCAGCAGGGAGGGGGCCATAGGGTCCTACGAGCAGTACTTC. This codes for CASREGAIGSYEQYF.